This TCR beta chain was found in a study of blood T cell repertoires in COVID-19. Participants, about 18 to 100 years old, spanned fewer than 25 US areas. Participants' reported clinical history set cohort assignment. Among Cohort 3 donors, those recovered had two negative PCRs, clearance, or symptom resolution. Germline CDR1 is SGHRS and CDR2 is YFSETQ. The length of the CDR3 is 15 residues. The J segment lost 1 base and the V segment lost 7 bases, leaving 8 bases of the junction unmatched. How the authors handled the data: Reference gene primer amplification in the assay estimated nucleated cell counts. Measured with immunoSEQ multiplex PCR; TCRdb has only the in-frame clones, and not every one. That table gives V, J and clone size, and the DNA gave D and trimming. The sample records 150,000 to 200,000 clones, more than 65% being singletons.

This chain links TRBV5-1 with TRBJ1-1; 9 positions agree with TRBD1. This TCR was sampled from a man aged 50 or older who had recovered from COVID-19. The sequencing sample was made of PBMCs or T cells enriched from blood (not recorded which). The CDR3 sequence is CASGTGHNRNTEAFF. The CDR3 DNA follows: TGCGCCAGCGGGACAGGGCATAATCGGAACACTGAAGCTTTCTTT.